The rows below give T cell receptor beta chains drawn from one sample of a study of T-cell reconstitution after alpha-beta-depleted transplantation in children. TCRdb redid the calling of the PCR reads with MiXCR, one entry per CDR3 protein. This sample yields about 540,000 distinct CDR3 sequences, of which 25% to 30% are seen a single time; 36% belongs to the top ten. This specimen consisted of PBMCs, obtained before TCRalphabeta/CD19-depleted stem cell transplant. The receptor set was obtained from a boy under two years old with Wiskott-Aldrich syndrome, due to receive a stem cell transplant. Both conserved end residues are part of each CDR3. D genes are given only for firm matches. For some rows the clone size is stated as once, few or many, or as a class when expanded; others skip it.

size: few; D: .; V: TRBV5-1; J: TRBJ1-3; DNA: TGCGCCAGCAGCTCCCGTACTGGGCCCAGCATCATTCTTAGAAGGTCTGGAAACACCATATATTTT; CDR3: CASSSRTGPSIILRRSGNTIYF
size: .; D: .; V: TRBV5-1; J: TRBJ2-5; DNA: TGCGCCAGCAGCTCGAGAGGTGGAGCGTGGACCCAGTACTTC; CDR3: CASSSRGGAWTQYF
size: .; D: .; V: TRBV7-9; J: TRBJ2-7; DNA: TGTGCCAGCAGCCTGGGGGTACACCCGAACCCCTACGAGCAGTACTTC; CDR3: CASSLGVHPNPYEQYF
size: few; D: .; V: TRBV30; J: TRBJ2-2; DNA: TGTGCCTGGAACAAGGCCCCTCCAAGGAGGGGCACCGGGGAGCTGTTTTTT; CDR3: CAWNKAPPRRGTGELFF
size: .; D: .; V: TRBV5-1; J: TRBJ2-7; DNA: TGCGCCAGCAGCTTGGACCCCCCAAGACAGCGCCTTGGCTACGAGCAGTACTTC; CDR3: CASSLDPPRQRLGYEQYF
size: .; D: .; V: TRBV7-2; J: TRBJ2-7; DNA: TGTGCCAGCAGCTTAGCGCAGGCGGAGTACGAGCAGTACTTC; CDR3: CASSLAQAEYEQYF
size: .; D: .; V: TRBV20-1; J: TRBJ1-2; DNA: TGCAGTGCTAGTGCCAGGGACAACTATGGCTACACCTTC; CDR3: CSASARDNYGYTF
size: few; D: TRBD1; V: TRBV28; J: TRBJ2-1; DNA: TGTGCCAGCAGACAAACCGGGACAGGGGAGCAGTTCTTC; CDR3: CASRQTGTGEQFF
size: .; D: .; V: TRBV7-6; J: TRBJ2-1; DNA: TGTGCCAGCAGCTTATCCAGCAGGAATGAGCAGTTCTTC; CDR3: CASSLSSRNEQFF
size: few; D: TRBD2; V: TRBV12-3/TRBV12-4; J: TRBJ2-1; DNA: TGTGCCAGCACCCTAGCGGGAGGTAAGAATGAGCAGTTCTTC; CDR3: CASTLAGGKNEQFF
size: .; D: .; V: TRBV20-1; J: TRBJ2-3; DNA: TGCAGTGCCCCCGGGACGGCCACAGATACGCAGTATTTT; CDR3: CSAPGTATDTQYF
size: .; D: TRBD1; V: TRBV5-5; J: TRBJ2-5; DNA: TGTGCCAGCAGCCAACTAGACAGGGCGGGGACCCAGTACTTC; CDR3: CASSQLDRAGTQYF
size: once; D: .; V: TRBV20-1; J: TRBJ1-1; DNA: TGCAGTGCGGAGGGACTGGTGAACACTGAAGCTTTCTTT; CDR3: CSAEGLVNTEAFF
size: few; D: .; V: TRBV6-5; J: TRBJ2-6; DNA: TGTGCCAGCAGTTACCCATACTCTGGGGCCAACGTCCTGACTTTC; CDR3: CASSYPYSGANVLTF
size: .; D: .; V: TRBV18; J: TRBJ2-1; DNA: TGTGCCAGCTCACTCGAAGGGGCCTCCCCCTACAATGAGCAGTTCTTC; CDR3: CASSLEGASPYNEQFF
size: many; D: .; V: TRBV7-9; J: TRBJ1-1; DNA: TGTGCCAGCAGCTATACATTGAACACTGAAGCTTTCTTT; CDR3: CASSYTLNTEAFF
size: .; D: .; V: TRBV6-1; J: TRBJ2-3; DNA: TGTACCAGGTCGGGCAGGGGGGACACAGATACGCAGTATTTT; CDR3: CTRSGRGDTDTQYF
size: few; D: .; V: TRBV7-6; J: TRBJ1-3; DNA: TGTGCCAGCAGCTTAGTGTTTGCTGGAAACACCATATATTTT; CDR3: CASSLVFAGNTIYF
size: few; D: .; V: TRBV4-2; J: TRBJ2-3; DNA: TGTGCCAGCAGCCAAGAAATCACAGATACGCAGTATTTT; CDR3: CASSQEITDTQYF
size: few; D: .; V: TRBV20-1; J: TRBJ2-1; DNA: TGCAGTGCTAGCTTGAGCGGGTCTACCTCCTACAATGAGCAGTTCTTC; CDR3: CSASLSGSTSYNEQFF
size: few; D: TRBD1; V: TRBV7-9; J: TRBJ2-3; DNA: TGTGCCAGCAGTCGGCACAGGGGGCGGACAGATACGCAGTATTTT; CDR3: CASSRHRGRTDTQYF
size: .; D: TRBD2; V: TRBV9; J: TRBJ2-2; DNA: TGTGCCAGCAGCGCTAGCGGGCATAACACCGGGGAGCTGTTTTTT; CDR3: CASSASGHNTGELFF
size: .; D: .; V: TRBV5-1; J: TRBJ2-1; DNA: TGCGCCAGCAGCTTGGGATCAGAGGGCAATGAGCAGTTCTTC; CDR3: CASSLGSEGNEQFF
size: few; D: TRBD1; V: TRBV12-3/TRBV12-4; J: TRBJ2-1; DNA: TGTGCCAGCAATCTCCGGACAGGGATTCATGAGCAGTTCTTC; CDR3: CASNLRTGIHEQFF
size: few; D: .; V: TRBV5-1; J: TRBJ2-2; DNA: TGCGCCAGCAGCGCAGCCACCGGGGAGCTGTTTTTT; CDR3: CASSAATGELFF
size: .; D: .; V: TRBV10-3; J: TRBJ2-3; DNA: TGTGCCATCGGGGCGGGTAGCACAGATACGCAGTATTTT; CDR3: CAIGAGSTDTQYF
size: few; D: TRBD2; V: TRBV20-1; J: TRBJ2-1; DNA: TGCAGTGCCCATCCGGGACTAGCGGGAAATGAGCAGTTCTTC; CDR3: CSAHPGLAGNEQFF
size: .; D: TRBD2; V: TRBV20-1; J: TRBJ2-5; DNA: TGCAGTGCTAACGTAGCGGGAGTAGGGGAGACCCAGTACTTC; CDR3: CSANVAGVGETQYF
size: few; D: .; V: TRBV5-6; J: TRBJ1-1; DNA: TGTGCCAGCAGCTTGGCGGGGTCTTGGGACACTGAAGCTTTCTTT; CDR3: CASSLAGSWDTEAFF
size: .; D: TRBD1; V: TRBV20-1; J: TRBJ2-2; DNA: TGCAGTGCTACGTCCATGGACAGGGCGCCCGGGGAGCTGTTTTTT; CDR3: CSATSMDRAPGELFF
size: .; D: .; V: TRBV5-1; J: TRBJ2-3; DNA: TGCGCCAGCAGCCGCACAAAGCTGGTGGCAGAGTTCACAGATACGCAGTATTTT; CDR3: CASSRTKLVAEFTDTQYF
size: few; D: .; V: TRBV4-2; J: TRBJ1-1; DNA: TGTGCCAGCAGCCAGAGTTTGGGAGGCACTGAAGCTTTCTTT; CDR3: CASSQSLGGTEAFF
size: few; D: .; V: TRBV7-8; J: TRBJ1-1; DNA: TGTGCCAGCAGCTTACCCGACCGAGGAGCTTTCTTT; CDR3: CASSLPDRGAFF
size: .; D: .; V: TRBV12-3/TRBV12-4; J: TRBJ2-3; DNA: TGTGCCAGCAGTTTTGCCAGCTACACAGATACGCAGTATTTT; CDR3: CASSFASYTDTQYF
size: few; D: .; V: TRBV5-1; J: TRBJ2-1; DNA: TGCGCCAGCAGCCCACTGGGACCCGCGGCCTCCTACAATGAGCAGTTCTTC; CDR3: CASSPLGPAASYNEQFF
size: .; D: .; V: TRBV4-2; J: TRBJ2-3; DNA: TGTGCCAGCAGCCAAGATCCCGGCGGGCAGTATTTT; CDR3: CASSQDPGGQYF
size: .; D: .; V: TRBV10-3; J: TRBJ2-6; DNA: TGTGCCATCAGTGATAGGGCTGGGGCCAACGTCCTGACTTTC; CDR3: CAISDRAGANVLTF
size: many; D: .; V: TRBV6-5; J: TRBJ2-3; DNA: TGTGCCAGCAGTTACTCGCGGGTCACAGATACGCAGTATTTT; CDR3: CASSYSRVTDTQYF
size: .; D: TRBD2; V: TRBV27; J: TRBJ2-7; DNA: TGTGCCAGCGCCGGGGGGGCCTCCTACGAGCAGTACTTC; CDR3: CASAGGASYEQYF
size: few; D: .; V: TRBV28; J: TRBJ1-4; DNA: TGTGCCAGCAGTTTATCTGGGGACGCTCTACTGTTTTTT; CDR3: CASSLSGDALLFF
size: .; D: .; V: TRBV29-1; J: TRBJ2-1; DNA: TGCAGCGTCGGATACAGGGTTAGGGACAATGAGCAGTTCTTC; CDR3: CSVGYRVRDNEQFF